The clone carrying this T cell receptor (beta chain) showed up just once. Trimming removed 2 bases from V and 6 bases from J; junction bases left unmatched: 6. The length of the CDR3 is 15 residues. Germline loops: CDR1 MNHNS, CDR2 SASEGT. Primers: 60 Vbeta forward and 13 Jbeta reverse. Generated by immunoSEQ multiplex PCR, the TCRdb table keeps only in-frame clones and is missing some. There are around 160,000 clones in the sample; around 77% occur only once, and roughly 6.7% lies in the top ten. This specimen belongs to a study of cytomegalovirus exposure and HLA in healthy donors. The sample was PBMCs. The rearrangement links TRBV6-1 to TRBJ1-5, with 8 nucleotides matching TRBD1. The TCR sequence derives from a middle-aged woman in good health and CMV-seropositive. CDR3 DNA sequence: TGTGCCAGCAGTGAACTTGGACAGGGAAGTCAGCCCCAGCATTTT. Translated: CASSELGQGSQPQHF.